This is a list of T cell receptor beta chains from one sample in a study of Tregs in tolerant kidney transplant recipients. Sequenced by immunoSEQ multiplex PCR; TCRdb stores in-frame clones only, minus some. The table has tens of thousands of clones, approximately 93% seen once; the top ten hold approximately 0.48%. Here the sequenced sample was CD4+ T cells from blood, taken before the transplant. The receptors here all came from a human donor who received a combined kidney and bone marrow transplant. The CDR3 runs from the conserved cysteine through the conserved F or W. The D gene is left open where the match is weak. Expanded clones are given a class, and other clones once, few, many or no size at all.

j_call | d_call | v_call | clone_size | cdr3_nt | cdr3_aa
TRBJ1-6 | - | TRBV28 | once | TGTGCCAGCGGAAGACTCGGGGGAGGGGAAAATTCACCCCTCCACTTT | CASGRLGGGENSPLHF
TRBJ1-5 | TRBD1 | TRBV19 | - | TGTGCCAGTAGGGCGGGACAGAAGGGCAATCAGCCCCAGCATTTT | CASRAGQKGNQPQHF
TRBJ1-1 | TRBD1 | TRBV5-1 | - | TGCGCCAGCAGCTCCCAGGGGGGCACTGAAGCTTTCTTT | CASSSQGGTEAFF
TRBJ2-1 | TRBD2 | TRBV15 | - | TGTGCCACCACCAACGGACTAGCGGGACTTGATGAGCAGTTCTTC | CATTNGLAGLDEQFF
TRBJ1-1 | - | TRBV19 | - | TGTGCCAGTAGTATGAGATTCCTCCAACCCCAGGGCACTGAAGCTTTCTTT | CASSMRFLQPQGTEAFF
TRBJ2-7 | - | TRBV5-1 | - | TGCGCCAGCAGCTTGGTAGGGACATCGTTCTACGAGCAGTACTTC | CASSLVGTSFYEQYF
TRBJ2-7 | - | TRBV21-1 | - | TGTGCCAGCAGCGGACAGCCCGGAAGCTCCTACGAGCAGTACTTC | CASSGQPGSSYEQYF
TRBJ2-1 | TRBD2 | TRBV7-9 | - | TGTGCCAGCAGCTTACAAGCGGGACCGTACAATGAGCAGTTCTTC | CASSLQAGPYNEQFF
TRBJ2-1 | TRBD2 | TRBV11-3 | - | TGTGCCAGCAGCCCCCTCATTAGCGGGTCTGAGCAGTTCTTC | CASSPLISGSEQFF
TRBJ2-7 | TRBD2 | TRBV11-3 | - | TGTGCCAGCACCCCGGGAAGTAGCGGGAGCTCCTACGAGCAGTACTTC | CASTPGSSGSSYEQYF
TRBJ1-4 | TRBD1 | TRBV19 | - | TGTGCCAGTAGTCTACGACAGGGGGAGGAAAAACTGTTTTTT | CASSLRQGEEKLFF